This note documents a single T cell receptor beta chain sequence. No antigen is known for it. J gave up 6 bases and V 3 bases, and 1 base lay outside the gene matches. Germline V gene sequence: CDR1 LNHDA, CDR2 SQIVND (reference sequence). The CDR3 length is 13 residues. This sample is part of a study of T cells in narcolepsy. The wider study: Donors had narcolepsy type 1 or type 2, or were healthy controls. Regarding the study as a whole: Healthy controls reportedly lacked the autoreactive clonotypes serially found in patients' blood. HCRT-specific and TRIB2-specific autoreactive clonotypes appeared among same-patient CSF and blood CD4+ clonotypes.

TCRdb's copy holds only in-frame clones and misses some; the assay was immunoSEQ multiplex PCR. Of 27,000 or so clones detected, about four fifths appear once; the ten largest clones hold approximately 1.2%. Sequences were obtained from CD45RA- memory CD4+ T cells from PBMCs. V usage is TRBV19 and J usage is TRBJ1-5; 8 bases align to TRBD1. The sequence came from a human donor with narcolepsy. The CDR3 DNA reads as TGTGCCAGTAGTATCCAGGGGGCTCAGCCCCAGCATTTT. It specifies CASSIQGAQPQHF.